These 32 T cell receptor beta chains came from one sample sequenced in a study of glioma-infiltrating T cells after dendritic cell vaccination. Measured with immunoSEQ multiplex PCR; TCRdb has only the in-frame clones, and not every one. The sample records 30,000 to 40,000 clones, almost 85% being singletons. This sample comprised blood, obtained before dendritic cell vaccination. The receptors were gathered from a human donor with glioblastoma.

In its sample, this clone was seen once. This chain joins TRBV10-3 and TRBJ2-1, with 11 bases identical to TRBD2. V was pared by 3 bases and J by 7 bases, with 14 bases of the junction left unmatched. Germline V gene sequence: CDR1 ENHRY, CDR2 SYGVKD. The length of the CDR3 is 18 residues. CDR3 nucleotides: TGTGCCATCAGTGACCTCCCCCCGGGGCTAGCGGGGGGAAATGAGCAGTTCTTC. It translates to CAISDLPPGLAGGNEQFF.

The chain uses TRBV7-2 and TRBJ2-3, with TRBD2 matching 9 bases. Germline V gene sequence: CDR1 SGHTA, CDR2 FQGNSA. V lost 1 base, J lost 3 bases, and 5 bases stayed unmatched. CDR3 length: 16 amino acids. The CDR3 sequence: CASSLEGRGGTDTQYF. DNA for the CDR3: TGTGCCAGCAGCTTAGAAGGGCGGGGGGGAACAGATACGCAGTATTTT.

CDR3 amino acids: CASSNSPGTGYEKLFF. The CDR3 DNA is TGTGCCAGTAGTAATTCCCCCGGGACAGGGTACGAAAAACTGTTTTTT. The chain couples TRBV19 to TRBJ1-4, with 9 bases that match TRBD1. V was pared by 4 bases and J by 8 bases, with 11 bases of the junction left unmatched. This CDR3 is built from 16 residues. From germline, CDR1 is LNHDA and CDR2 SQIVND (reference sequence).

The rearrangement joins TRBV7-8 to TRBJ2-7; 11 nucleotides line up with TRBD1. The CDR3 extends over 15 amino acids. The germline V gene encodes CDR1 SGHVS and CDR2 FQNEAQ. V lost 1 base, J lost 5 bases, and 4 bases stayed unmatched. The DNA of the CDR3 is TGTGCCAGCAGCTTAGGGACAGGGGGCAGAGACGAGCAGTACTTC. Translated, it gives CASSLGTGGRDEQYF. The full variable domain, in which reference TRBV7-8 and TRBJ2-7 provide the parts outside the CDR3, is GAGVSQSPRYKVAKRGQDVALRCDPISGHVSLFWYQQALGQGPEFLTYFQNEAQLDKSGLPSDRFFAERPEGSVSTLKIQRTQQEDSAVYLCASSLGTGGRDEQYFGPGTRLTVT.

CDR3 in amino acids: CASSPGRELEDYTF. CDR3 nucleotides: TGTGCCAGTAGTCCGGGAAGGGAATTGGAGGACTACACCTTC. J is TRBJ1-2 and V is TRBV19, with D uncertain. Germline lookup yields CDR1 LNHDA and CDR2 SQIVND (reference sequence). The CDR3 runs to 14 residues. Trimming left V 5 bases short and J 10 bases short, with 20 bases between.

This sequence joins TRBV27 and TRBJ2-1; TRBD1 agrees at 7 bases. This CDR3 is built from 15 residues. Germline V CDR1 and CDR2: MNHEY, SMNVEV (reference sequence). V was clipped by 3 bases and J by 5 bases; unmatched bases: 7. CDR3: CASSFDGQVNNEQFF. The CDR3 nucleotides are TGTGCCAGCAGTTTCGACGGACAGGTAAACAATGAGCAGTTCTTC.

The V and J genes are TRBV5-6 and TRBJ1-1; no definite D call. Germline V gene sequence: CDR1 SGHDT, CDR2 YYEEEE. The CDR3 has 17 residues. Trimming left V 2 bases short and J 0 bases short, with 17 bases between. The CDR3: CASSLVGSVAMNTEAFF. Here the CDR3 DNA reads TGTGCCAGCAGCTTAGTTGGGTCAGTAGCTATGAACACTGAAGCTTTCTTT.

This chain connects TRBV6-1 to TRBJ2-7; 8 nucleotides align to TRBD1. CDR1 and CDR2 from the germline V gene are MNHNS and SASEGT. The CDR3 loop spans 14 amino acids. J lost 2 bases, V lost 7 bases, and 7 bases had no gene match. The CDR3 reads CASTPGQGTYEQYF. The CDR3 DNA is TGTGCCAGCACCCCAGGACAGGGAACCTACGAGCAGTACTTC.

DNA of the CDR3: TGTGCCAGCAGCCTCCGGACTAGCGGGGTAGACAATGAGCAGTTCTTC. Translation: CASSLRTSGVDNEQFF. The rearrangement links TRBV4-2 to TRBJ2-1; 12 bases match TRBD2. From germline, CDR1 is LGHNA and CDR2 YNFKEQ. With V trimmed by 4 bases and J by 5 bases, 6 bases remained unmatched. The CDR3 runs 16 residues.

The gene calls are TRBV19 and TRBJ2-7; TRBD1 agrees at 9 bases. Germline CDR1 and CDR2: LNHDA and SQIVND (reference sequence). This CDR3 comprises 14 residues. Trimming cost V 6 bases and J 4 bases; bases outside gene matches: 7. The CDR3, as DNA: TGTGCCAGTAGACCTGGACAGGGGCCATACGAGCAGTACTTC. Its translation is CASRPGQGPYEQYF.

The chain employs TRBV7-8 and TRBJ2-1, with no clear D. The CDR3 spans 12 residues. Trimming cost V 6 bases and J 4 bases, with 7 bases left between them. Looked up from germline, CDR1 is SGHVS and CDR2 is FQNEAQ. CDR3 DNA: TGTGCCAGCAGAACCGCGTACAATGAGCAGTTCTTC. Protein sequence: CASRTAYNEQFF.

The V and J genes are TRBV4-3 and TRBJ2-7; 12 nucleotides agree with TRBD1. Germline assignment: CDR1 LGHNA and CDR2 YSLEER. Trimming at V came to 0 bases and at J to 2 bases, leaving 14 bases not matched to a gene. This CDR3 spans 20 amino acids. CDR3 nucleotide sequence: TGCGCCAGCAGCCAAGATCAACATGGGACAGGGGGCCCCATCACCTACGAGCAGTACTTC. Translated: CASSQDQHGTGGPITYEQYF.

The chain couples TRBV4-3 to TRBJ1-2; D is perhaps TRBD1 (5 bases). V lost 4 bases, J lost 3 bases, and 12 bases lay in between. Germline CDR1 and CDR2: LGHNA and YSLEER. The CDR3 contains 14 residues. CDR3 nucleotide sequence: TGCGCCAGCAGCCGCGGGGACGGAGACTATGGCTACACCTTC. Protein: CASSRGDGDYGYTF.

J is TRBJ1-2 and V is TRBV7-9; D unresolved. CDR1 SEHNR and CDR2 FQNEAQ come from the germline V gene (reference sequence). This CDR3 has 13 amino acids. V shed 4 bases and J shed 0 bases, with 6 bases lying between them. For the CDR3, the DNA is TGTGCCAGCAGCTCGACTGCTAACTATGGCTACACCTTC. It codes for CASSSTANYGYTF.

The chain carries TRBV4-1 and TRBJ1-4; D perhaps matches TRBD1 (5 bases). This CDR3 region has 15 residues. The V and J ends lost 1 base and 7 bases respectively, with 13 bases between them. Germline V gene sequence: CDR1 MGHRA, CDR2 YSYEKL. The CDR3 DNA reads as TGCGCCAGCAGCCAAGGCGGGGCGCCGCGTGAAAAACTGTTTTTT. Amino acid sequence: CASSQGGAPREKLFF.

This chain links TRBV7-2 with TRBJ2-5, with no clear D. The V and J ends lost 1 base and 2 bases respectively, with 11 bases between them. The germline V gene encodes CDR1 SGHTA and CDR2 FQGNSA. This CDR3 comprises 15 residues. The CDR3 region is CASSLVYGQQETQYF. CDR3 DNA: TGTGCCAGCAGCTTAGTTTATGGCCAGCAAGAGACCCAGTACTTC.

The chain carries TRBV7-2 and TRBJ2-5; possibly TRBD2 for D (7 bases). Germline V gene lookup returns CDR1 SGHTA and CDR2 FQGNSA. V was pared by 4 bases and J by 3 bases, with 18 bases between. This CDR3 is built from 16 residues. CDR3 residues: CASSSGRGARKETQYF. Here the CDR3 DNA reads TGTGCCAGCAGCTCCGGCCGGGGGGCTCGGAAAGAGACCCAGTACTTC. The variable domain in full, with the rest retrieved from reference TRBV7-2 and TRBJ2-5, is GAGVSQSPSNKVTEKGKDVELRCDPISGHTALYWYRQSLGQGLEFLIYFQGNSAPDKSGLPSDRFSAERTGGSVSTLTIQRTQQEDSAVYLCASSSGRGARKETQYFGPGTRLLVL.

V is TRBV5-1 and J is TRBJ2-5; TRBD1 agrees at 8 bases. This CDR3 contains 15 residues. Germline V gene data show CDR1 as SGHRS and CDR2 as YFSETQ. J was trimmed by 2 bases and V by 1 base; bases with no gene match: 4. The CDR3 bases are TGCGCCAGCAGCTTGAAGACAGGGGAGCAAGAGACCCAGTACTTC. Translating gives CASSLKTGEQETQYF.

The CDR3 loop is CASSPRQGGNTEAFF. CDR3 DNA: TGTGCCAGCAGTCCGCGACAGGGAGGGAACACTGAAGCTTTCTTT. The rearrangement uses TRBV28 and TRBJ1-1; 7 bases are a match to TRBD1. Germline V CDR1 and CDR2: MDHEN, SYDVKM. V trimming: 5 bases; J trimming: 1 base; junction bases outside the gene matches: 7. The CDR3 covers 15 residues.

The sample holds one count of this clone. This chain uses TRBV4-1 with TRBJ2-3; the D gene is possibly TRBD2 (5 bases). The CDR3 contains 17 residues. CDR1 and CDR2 (germline): MGHRA, YSYEKL. V shed 0 bases and J shed 2 bases, with 15 bases lying between them. CDR3 nucleotides: TGCGCCAGCAGCCAAGACTATCTAGCCGAACTCACAGATACGCAGTATTTT. Residues: CASSQDYLAELTDTQYF.

J is TRBJ1-4 and V is TRBV7-9; TRBD1 matches at 8 bases. The CDR3 is made up of 13 amino acids. From germline, CDR1 is SEHNR and CDR2 FQNEAQ (reference sequence). The J segment lost 5 bases and the V segment lost 5 bases, leaving 1 base of the junction unmatched. CDR3 residues: CASSRQGNEKLFF. The DNA for the CDR3 is TGTGCCAGCAGCCGACAGGGGAATGAAAAACTGTTTTTT.

The chain carries TRBV5-1 and TRBJ2-1; 7 bases are shared with TRBD1. J was trimmed by 5 bases and V by 4 bases; bases with no gene match: 12. CDR1 SGHRS and CDR2 YFSETQ come from the germline V gene. The CDR3 covers 16 residues. The CDR3 DNA reads TGCGCCAGCAGCAGCACCGGGACAGTGGGGAACAATGAGCAGTTCTTC. This codes for CASSSTGTVGNNEQFF.

This clone was detected only once. Other DNA sequences in the sample encode the same CDR3. The V and J genes are TRBV18 and TRBJ1-6, with 10 nucleotides matching TRBD1. After removal of 3 bases from V and 10 bases from J, the junction contained 6 bases not matched to a gene. The CDR3 is 15 residues long. CDR1 is KGHSH and CDR2 is LQKENI in the germline V gene. CDR3 loop: CASSPGTGALSPLHF. The CDR3 DNA is TGTGCCAGCTCACCGGGGACAGGGGCGCTATCACCCCTCCACTTT.

Here the CDR3 reads CASSLGDRDNQPQHF. Here the CDR3 DNA reads TGCGCCAGCAGCTTGGGGGACAGGGATAATCAGCCCCAGCATTTT. The chain employs TRBV5-1 and TRBJ1-5, with TRBD1 matching over 9 bases. The CDR3 extends over 15 amino acids. Germline V CDR1 and CDR2: SGHRS, YFSETQ. The J segment lost 4 bases and the V segment lost 0 bases, leaving 2 bases of the junction unmatched.

The chain employs TRBV4-3 and TRBJ2-2; D remains ambiguous. V lost 4 bases, J lost 4 bases, and 10 bases lay in between. This CDR3 is built from 14 residues. Germline assignment: CDR1 LGHNA and CDR2 YSLEER. CDR3 in amino acids: CASSRLIATGELFF. Written as DNA, the CDR3 is TGCGCCAGCAGCCGTCTAATAGCCACCGGGGAGCTGTTTTTT.

The chain couples TRBV4-1 to TRBJ1-5; 7 bases are shared with TRBD1. Germline-derived CDR1 and CDR2 are MGHRA and YSYEKL. The CDR3 is 14 amino acids. J was trimmed by 9 bases and V by 3 bases; bases with no gene match: 8. This chain's CDR3 is CASSQTGTGGPQHF. CDR3 in DNA: TGCGCCAGCAGCCAGACAGGGACTGGGGGGCCCCAGCATTTT.

This sequence joins TRBV4-1 and TRBJ2-5, with D possibly being TRBD1 (5 bases). This CDR3 has 15 residues. CDR1 and CDR2 from the germline V gene are MGHRA and YSYEKL. With 1 base removed from V and 5 bases from J, the gap between germline ends came to 14 bases. Here the CDR3 reads CASSQGGGVRETQYF. DNA for the CDR3: TGCGCCAGCAGCCAAGGGGGCGGAGTCCGGGAGACCCAGTACTTC.

This clone appeared a few times. The rearrangement links TRBV28 to TRBJ1-1; tentatively, D is TRBD1 (5 bases). Germline V CDR1 and CDR2: MDHEN, SYDVKM. Trimming cost V 4 bases and J 4 bases, with 16 bases left between them. This CDR3 region has 15 residues. The CDR3 spells CASSSPGWQGTEAFF. Written as DNA, the CDR3 is TGTGCCAGCAGTTCCCCAGGATGGCAGGGCACTGAAGCTTTCTTT.

The chain is built from TRBV11-2 and TRBJ2-2, with 7 positions matching TRBD1. Losses at the gene ends were 5 bases for V and 5 bases for J; bases not matched to a gene: 5. CDR1 is SGHAT and CDR2 is FQNNGV in the germline V gene. The CDR3 spans 14 residues. CDR3 sequence reads: CASSKGANTGELFF. The CDR3, as DNA: TGTGCCAGCAGCAAGGGGGCTAATACCGGGGAGCTGTTTTTT.

V and J are TRBV7-2 and TRBJ2-7; TRBD1 matches 7 bases. J gave up 7 bases and V 7 bases, and 7 bases lay outside the gene matches. Germline loops: CDR1 SGHTA, CDR2 FQGNSA. This CDR3 contains 12 residues. The CDR3 sequence is CASNHRGSEQYF. The CDR3 region has the DNA TGTGCCAGCAACCACAGGGGAAGTGAGCAGTACTTC.

The chain has TRBV29-1 and TRBJ2-1; D not resolved. CDR3 length: 13 residues. Trimming stripped 7 bases from V and 5 bases from J, with 15 bases between. Germline V gene sequence: CDR1 SQVTM, CDR2 ANQGSEA. CDR3 region: CSALVPRDNEQFF. CDR3 DNA: TGCAGCGCCCTGGTCCCAAGAGACAATGAGCAGTTCTTC.

This rearrangement joins TRBV28 to TRBJ2-7; TRBD2 agrees at 11 bases. The CDR3 is 14 residues long. Losses at the gene ends were 7 bases for V and 3 bases for J; bases not matched to a gene: 5. Germline lookup yields CDR1 MDHEN and CDR2 SYDVKM. Here the CDR3 reads CASTLAGGIYEQYF. The CDR3 DNA reads as TGTGCCAGCACCCTAGCGGGGGGAATCTACGAGCAGTACTTC.